This TCR beta chain derives from a study of shared clonotypes between healthy human individuals. The overall study: The cohort had two women and a few men, ages 18 to 49. Findings and caveats of the study: The generation probabilities recorded for non-shared clonotypes fell below those of clonotypes shared by all four donors. A generally larger estimated richness was seen in naive subsets than in memory subsets.

CDR1 is SEHNR, CDR2 FQNEAQ, per germline (reference sequence). The CDR3 runs 14 residues. The J segment lost 2 bases and the V segment lost 5 bases, leaving 5 bases of the junction unmatched. Profiled with immunoSEQ multiplex PCR; TCRdb holds only in-frame clones, not every one. The data hold more than 2,000,000 clones, with around nine tenths observed a single time. Note on this clone: The target antigen is unknown.

The source of this sequence is a young man in good health. V usage is TRBV7-9 and J usage is TRBJ1-2; 7 positions match TRBD1. The specimen was naive CD4+ T cells sorted from blood. Specified subset: CD45RA+ positively selected. The CDR3 sequence: CASSPGGSNYGYTF. The DNA of the CDR3 is TGTGCCAGCAGCCCAGGGGGGTCCAACTATGGCTACACCTTC.